This TCR beta chain was captured by sequencing in a study of blood T cell repertoires in COVID-19 (dated by TCRdb to about 2020). Concerning the study at large: The collaborator samples originated in the United States, Italy and Spain and spanned the acute and convalescent phases of COVID-19. The material from the prospective study consisted of cDNA or gDNA derived from T cells, B-cell-depleted T cells, or PBMCs. The dataset comprised deeply sampled blood TCRbeta repertoires from subjects exposed to, actively infected with, or recovered from COVID-19. A freely available public database, intended as a resource for researchers studying the immune response to SARS-CoV-2, is where the repertoires were released. Samples came from the ongoing ImmuneRACE study (first 160 participants) plus 1,254 subjects from 6 global collaborators. The sample metadata nearly always contained a de-identified subject ID, COVID-19 status, age in years and sex. Where available, HLA class I and class II types were obtained from metadata supplied by the sample provider rather than from assay-based typing. Study-level results and caveats: The quantity of clinical and demographic metadata differed by source and by participant and was supplied without curation.

The germline V gene provides CDR1 SGHTA and CDR2 FQGNSA. Trimming removed 5 bases from V and 0 bases from J, leaving 11 bases between the germline ends. The CDR3 runs 14 residues from the cysteine to the phenylalanine. Only the CDR3 part of the read is kept: 42 bases, read in frame from the first base. Collaborating institutions collected whole blood in K2EDTA tubes following their own protocols. For TCRbeta analysis, collaborator samples were shipped as frozen whole blood, as isolated PBMCs, or as DNA extracted from either sample type. This clone was recorded once. Its antigen is currently not known. Base qualities are missing; no much larger clone stands one base away. TCRbeta CDR3 regions were amplified from genomic DNA by means of the immunoSEQ Assay, a bias-controlled multiplex PCR. Under the source paper's analysis protocol: The number of nucleated cells in each sample was estimated from the amplification of reference gene primers within the assay. Sequence reads were collapsed and filtered to measure the absolute abundance of every unique TCRbeta CDR3 rearrangement. For each sample, productive Simpson clonality was calculated as the square root of Simpson's diversity index across productive rearrangements. The clones in this table, taken by TCRdb from immuneACCESS, are in-frame only. Not every clone is retained; where verified, under half of the shortfall comes from an unresolved V gene, and the cause of the rest is unknown. Clone size and V and J calls were adopted from that table, with D and trimming inferred from the DNA. This sample has approximately 130,000 clones in its table, and about four fifths of those were observed once. 12% of the sample is in the top ten clones.

The receptor chain draws on TRBV7-2 and TRBJ2-7; the D gene is unclear. The clonotype originates from a human donor in a cohort sampled during active COVID-19. The specimen was peripheral blood. The CDR3 protein is CASSADASSYEQYF. The nucleotide sequence is TGTGCCAGCAGCGCCGATGCGAGCTCCTACGAGCAGTACTTC.